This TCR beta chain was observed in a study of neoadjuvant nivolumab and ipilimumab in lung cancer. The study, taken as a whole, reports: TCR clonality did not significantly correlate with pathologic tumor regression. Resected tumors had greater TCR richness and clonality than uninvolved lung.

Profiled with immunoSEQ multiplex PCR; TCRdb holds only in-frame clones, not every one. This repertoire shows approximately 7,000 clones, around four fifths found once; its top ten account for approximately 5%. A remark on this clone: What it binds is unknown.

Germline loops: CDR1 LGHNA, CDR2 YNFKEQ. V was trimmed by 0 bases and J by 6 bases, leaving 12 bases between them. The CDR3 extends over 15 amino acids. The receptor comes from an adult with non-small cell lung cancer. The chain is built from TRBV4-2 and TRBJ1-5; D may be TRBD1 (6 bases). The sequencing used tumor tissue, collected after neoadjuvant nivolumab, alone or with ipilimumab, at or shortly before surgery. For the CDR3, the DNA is TGTGCCAGCAGCCAAGATACAGGGATCGGTCAGCCCCAGCATTTT. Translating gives CASSQDTGIGQPQHF.